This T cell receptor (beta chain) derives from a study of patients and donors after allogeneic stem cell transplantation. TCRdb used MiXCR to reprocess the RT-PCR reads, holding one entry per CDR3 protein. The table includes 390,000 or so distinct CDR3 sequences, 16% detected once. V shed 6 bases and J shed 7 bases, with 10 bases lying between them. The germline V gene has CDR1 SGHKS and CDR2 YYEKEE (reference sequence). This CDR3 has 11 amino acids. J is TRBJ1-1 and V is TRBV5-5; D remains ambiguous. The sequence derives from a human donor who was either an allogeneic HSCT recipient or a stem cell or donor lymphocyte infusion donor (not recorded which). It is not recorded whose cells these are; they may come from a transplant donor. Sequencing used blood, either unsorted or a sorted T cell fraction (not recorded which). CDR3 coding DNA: TGTGCCAGCACCCCGGGTGTTGAAGCTTTCTTT. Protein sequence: CASTPGVEAFF. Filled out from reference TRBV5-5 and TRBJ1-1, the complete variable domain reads DAGVTQSPTHLIKTRGQQVTLRCSPISGHKSVSWYQQVLGQGPQFIFQYYEKEERGRGNFPDRFSARQFPNYSSELNVNALLLGDSALYLCASTPGVEAFFGQGTRLTVV.